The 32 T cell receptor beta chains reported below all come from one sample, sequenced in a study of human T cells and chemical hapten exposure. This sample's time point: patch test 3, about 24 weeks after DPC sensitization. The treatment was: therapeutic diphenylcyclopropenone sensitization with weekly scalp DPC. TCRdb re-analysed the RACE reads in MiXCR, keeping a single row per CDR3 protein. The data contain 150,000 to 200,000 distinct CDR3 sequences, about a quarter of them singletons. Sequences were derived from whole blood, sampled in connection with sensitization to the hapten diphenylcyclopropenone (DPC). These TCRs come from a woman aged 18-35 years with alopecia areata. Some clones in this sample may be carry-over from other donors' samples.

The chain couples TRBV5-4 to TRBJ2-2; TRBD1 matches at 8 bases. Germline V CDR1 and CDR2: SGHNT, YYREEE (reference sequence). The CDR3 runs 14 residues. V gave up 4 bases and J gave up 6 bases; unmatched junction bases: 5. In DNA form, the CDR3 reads TGTGCCAGCAGCGGGGGACAGGCGGCCGGGGAGCTGTTTTTT. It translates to CASSGGQAAGELFF.

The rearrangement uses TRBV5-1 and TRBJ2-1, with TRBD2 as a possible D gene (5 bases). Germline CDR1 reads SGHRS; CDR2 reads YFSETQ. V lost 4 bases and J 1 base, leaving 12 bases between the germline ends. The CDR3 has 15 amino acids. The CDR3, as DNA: TGCGCCAGCAGCCCCGCCCGGGATTCCTACAATGAGCAGTTCTTC. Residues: CASSPARDSYNEQFF.

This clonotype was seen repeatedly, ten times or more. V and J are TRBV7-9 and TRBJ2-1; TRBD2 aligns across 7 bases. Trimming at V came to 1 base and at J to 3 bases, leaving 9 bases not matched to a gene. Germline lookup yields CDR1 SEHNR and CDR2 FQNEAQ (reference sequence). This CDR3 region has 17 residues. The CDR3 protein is CASSLDLLANNYNEQFF. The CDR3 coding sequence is TGTGCCAGCAGCTTAGACCTACTAGCGAACAACTACAATGAGCAGTTCTTC.

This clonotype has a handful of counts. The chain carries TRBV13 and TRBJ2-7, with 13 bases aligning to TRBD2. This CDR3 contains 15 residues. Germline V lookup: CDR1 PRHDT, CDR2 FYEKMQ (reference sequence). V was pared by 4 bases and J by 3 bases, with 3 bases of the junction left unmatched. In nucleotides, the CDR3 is TGTGCCAGCAGCTCTTGGACTAGCGGGAGCTACGAGCAGTACTTC. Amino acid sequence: CASSSWTSGSYEQYF.

The CDR3 sequence: CASSIGRGGSTEAFF. CDR3 DNA: TGTGCCAGCTCGATCGGGAGGGGAGGGTCCACTGAAGCTTTCTTT. The genes are TRBV9 and TRBJ1-1; maybe TRBD1 (5 bases). The CDR3 consists of 15 residues. Germline V gives CDR1 SGDLS, CDR2 YYNGEE. V was shortened by 7 bases and J by 4 bases, with 20 bases between the two germline ends.

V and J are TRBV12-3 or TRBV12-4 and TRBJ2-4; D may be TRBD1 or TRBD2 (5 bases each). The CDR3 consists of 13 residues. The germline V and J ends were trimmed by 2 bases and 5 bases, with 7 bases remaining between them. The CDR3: CASSLPGQNIQYF. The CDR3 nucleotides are TGTGCCAGCAGTTTACCGGGGCAAAACATTCAGTACTTC.

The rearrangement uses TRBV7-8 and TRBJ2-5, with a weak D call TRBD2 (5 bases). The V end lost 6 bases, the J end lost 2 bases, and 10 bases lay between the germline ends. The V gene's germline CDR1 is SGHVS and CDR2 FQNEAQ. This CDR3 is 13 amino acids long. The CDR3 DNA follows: TGTGCCAGCAGAGACTATTCTCAAGAGACCCAGTACTTC. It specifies CASRDYSQETQYF.

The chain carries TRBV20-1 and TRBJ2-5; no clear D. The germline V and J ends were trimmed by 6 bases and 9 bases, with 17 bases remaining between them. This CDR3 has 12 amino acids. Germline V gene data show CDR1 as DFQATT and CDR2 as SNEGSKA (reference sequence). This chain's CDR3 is CSAKIGYLAQYF. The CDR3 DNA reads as TGCAGTGCCAAGATCGGCTACTTGGCCCAGTACTTC.

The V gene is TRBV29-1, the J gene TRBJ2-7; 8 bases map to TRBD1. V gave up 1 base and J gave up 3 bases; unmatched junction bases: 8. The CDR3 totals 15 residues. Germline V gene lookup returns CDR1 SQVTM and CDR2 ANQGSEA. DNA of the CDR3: TGCAGCGTTGAAGGGGGACAGGAGGGAGGCTACGAGCAGTACTTC. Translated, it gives CSVEGGQEGGYEQYF.

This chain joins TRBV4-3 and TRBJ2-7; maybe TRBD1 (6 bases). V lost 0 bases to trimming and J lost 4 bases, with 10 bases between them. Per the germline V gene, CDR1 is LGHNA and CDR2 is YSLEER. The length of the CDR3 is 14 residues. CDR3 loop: CASSQEDSHYEQYF. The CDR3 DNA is TGCGCCAGCAGCCAAGAGGACAGCCATTACGAGCAGTACTTC.

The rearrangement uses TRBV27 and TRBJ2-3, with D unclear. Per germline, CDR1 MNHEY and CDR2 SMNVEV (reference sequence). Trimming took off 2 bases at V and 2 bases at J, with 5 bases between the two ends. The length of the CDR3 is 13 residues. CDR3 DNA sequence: TGTGCCAGCAGTTTAGGCGTCACAGATACGCAGTATTTT. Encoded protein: CASSLGVTDTQYF.

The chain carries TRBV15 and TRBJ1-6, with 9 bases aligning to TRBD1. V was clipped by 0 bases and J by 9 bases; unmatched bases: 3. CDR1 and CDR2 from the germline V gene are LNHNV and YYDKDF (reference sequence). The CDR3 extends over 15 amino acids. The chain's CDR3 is CATSRDTGGFSPLHF. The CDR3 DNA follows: TGTGCCACCAGCAGAGATACAGGGGGCTTTTCACCCCTCCACTTT.

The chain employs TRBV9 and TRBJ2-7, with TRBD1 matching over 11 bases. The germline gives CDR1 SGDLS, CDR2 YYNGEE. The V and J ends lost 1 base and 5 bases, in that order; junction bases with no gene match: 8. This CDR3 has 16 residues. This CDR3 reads CASSVSRTGGSNEQYF. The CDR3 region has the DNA TGTGCCAGCAGCGTAAGCCGGACAGGGGGCTCTAACGAGCAGTACTTC.

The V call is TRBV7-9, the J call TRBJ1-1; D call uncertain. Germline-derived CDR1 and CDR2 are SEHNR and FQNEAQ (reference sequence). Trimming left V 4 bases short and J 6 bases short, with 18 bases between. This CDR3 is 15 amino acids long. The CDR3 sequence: CASSYVRRSYPEAFF. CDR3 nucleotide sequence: TGTGCCAGCAGCTACGTCAGGAGATCTTACCCTGAAGCTTTCTTT.

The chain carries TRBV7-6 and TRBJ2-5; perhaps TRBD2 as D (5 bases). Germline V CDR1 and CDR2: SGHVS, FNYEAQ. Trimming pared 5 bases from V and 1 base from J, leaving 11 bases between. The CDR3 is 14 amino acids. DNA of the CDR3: TGTGCCAGCAGCCTTGGACGGGGCCAAGAGACCCAGTACTTC. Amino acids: CASSLGRGQETQYF.

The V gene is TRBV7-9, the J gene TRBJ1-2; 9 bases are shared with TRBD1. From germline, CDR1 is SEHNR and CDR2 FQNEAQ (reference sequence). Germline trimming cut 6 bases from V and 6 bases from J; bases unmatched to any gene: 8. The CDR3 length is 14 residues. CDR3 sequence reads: CASRADRGTDGYTF. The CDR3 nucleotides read TGTGCCAGCAGAGCCGACAGGGGGACAGATGGCTACACCTTC.

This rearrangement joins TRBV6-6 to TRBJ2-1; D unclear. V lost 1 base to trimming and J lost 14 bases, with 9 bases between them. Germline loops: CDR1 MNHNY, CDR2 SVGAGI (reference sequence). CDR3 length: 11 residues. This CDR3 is CASSYLHREFF. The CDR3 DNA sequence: TGTGCCAGCAGTTACTTGCACCGAGAGTTCTTC.

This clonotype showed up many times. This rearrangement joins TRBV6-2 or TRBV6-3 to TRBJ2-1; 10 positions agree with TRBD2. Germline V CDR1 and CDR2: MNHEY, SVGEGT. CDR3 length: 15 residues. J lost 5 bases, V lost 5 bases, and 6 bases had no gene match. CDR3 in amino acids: CASSLSGGRHNEQFF. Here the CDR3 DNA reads TGTGCCAGCAGTCTTAGCGGGGGGCGCCACAATGAGCAGTTCTTC.

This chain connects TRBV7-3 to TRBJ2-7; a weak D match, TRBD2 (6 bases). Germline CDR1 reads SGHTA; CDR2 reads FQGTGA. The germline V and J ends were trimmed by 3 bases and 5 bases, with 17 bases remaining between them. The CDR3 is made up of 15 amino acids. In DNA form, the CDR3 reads TGTGCCAGCAGCTTGGGGGGAGGACCCATCAACGAGCAGTACTTC. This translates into CASSLGGGPINEQYF.

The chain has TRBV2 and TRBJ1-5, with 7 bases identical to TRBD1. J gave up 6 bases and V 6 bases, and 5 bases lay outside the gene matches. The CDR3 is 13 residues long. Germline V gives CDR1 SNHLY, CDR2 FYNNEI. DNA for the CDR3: TGTGCCAGCAGCCGACAGGGCATTCAGCCCCAGCATTTT. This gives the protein CASSRQGIQPQHF.

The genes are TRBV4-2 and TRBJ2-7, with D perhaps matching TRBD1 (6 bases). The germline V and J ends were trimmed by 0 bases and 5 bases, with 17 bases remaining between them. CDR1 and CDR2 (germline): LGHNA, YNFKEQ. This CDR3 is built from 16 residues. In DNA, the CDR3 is TGTGCCAGCAGCCAAGACAAAGTGGGGACATGGGACGAGCAGTACTTC. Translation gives CASSQDKVGTWDEQYF.

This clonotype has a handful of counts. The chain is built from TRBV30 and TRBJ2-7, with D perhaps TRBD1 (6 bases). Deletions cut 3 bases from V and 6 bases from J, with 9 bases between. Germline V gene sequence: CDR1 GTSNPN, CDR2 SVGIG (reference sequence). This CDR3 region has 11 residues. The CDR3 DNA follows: TGTGCCTGGAGGACAGGCATCGAGCAGTACTTC. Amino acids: CAWRTGIEQYF. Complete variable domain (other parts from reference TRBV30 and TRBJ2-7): SQTIHQWPATLVQPVGSPLSLECTVEGTSNPNLYWYRQAAGRGLQLLFYSVGIGQISSEVPQNLSASRPQDRQFILSSKKLLLSDSGFYLCAWRTGIEQYFGPGTRLTVT.

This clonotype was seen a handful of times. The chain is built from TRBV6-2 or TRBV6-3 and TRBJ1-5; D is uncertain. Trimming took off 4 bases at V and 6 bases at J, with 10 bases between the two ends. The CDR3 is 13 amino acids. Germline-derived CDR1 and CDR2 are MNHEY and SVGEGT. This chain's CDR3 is CASSSQRAQPQHF. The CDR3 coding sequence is TGTGCCAGCAGTTCTCAGAGGGCTCAGCCCCAGCATTTT.

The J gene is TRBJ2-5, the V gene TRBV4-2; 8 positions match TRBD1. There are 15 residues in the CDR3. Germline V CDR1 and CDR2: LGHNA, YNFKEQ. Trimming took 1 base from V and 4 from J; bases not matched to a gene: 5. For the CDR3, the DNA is TGTGCCAGCAGCCAAGCAGGGGGCTGGGGAGAGACCCAGTACTTC. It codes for CASSQAGGWGETQYF.

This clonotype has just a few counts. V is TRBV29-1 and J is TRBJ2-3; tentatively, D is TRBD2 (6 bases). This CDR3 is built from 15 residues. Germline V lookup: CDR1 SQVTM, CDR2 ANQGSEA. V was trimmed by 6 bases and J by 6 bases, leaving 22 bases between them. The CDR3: CSVVPLTSTVDTQYF. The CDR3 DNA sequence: TGCAGCGTGGTTCCCCTGACTAGTACGGTCGATACGCAGTATTTT.

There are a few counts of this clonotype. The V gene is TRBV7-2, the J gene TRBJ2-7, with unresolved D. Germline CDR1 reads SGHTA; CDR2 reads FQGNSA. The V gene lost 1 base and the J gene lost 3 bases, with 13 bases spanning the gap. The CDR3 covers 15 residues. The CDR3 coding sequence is TGTGCCAGCAGCTTAGGGCCCATGGGGAACTACGAGCAGTACTTC. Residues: CASSLGPMGNYEQYF.

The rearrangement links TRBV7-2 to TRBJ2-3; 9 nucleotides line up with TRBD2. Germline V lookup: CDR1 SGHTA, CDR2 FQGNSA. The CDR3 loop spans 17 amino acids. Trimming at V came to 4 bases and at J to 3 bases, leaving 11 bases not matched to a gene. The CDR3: CASSSRRAGGPTDTQYF. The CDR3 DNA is TGTGCCAGCAGCTCCCGGCGGGCGGGAGGGCCGACAGATACGCAGTATTTT.

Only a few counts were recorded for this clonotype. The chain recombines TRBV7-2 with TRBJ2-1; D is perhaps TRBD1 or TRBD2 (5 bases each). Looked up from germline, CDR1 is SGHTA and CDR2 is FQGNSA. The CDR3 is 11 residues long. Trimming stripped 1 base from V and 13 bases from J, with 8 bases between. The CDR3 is CASSLGGLQFF. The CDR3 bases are TGTGCCAGCAGCTTAGGGGGGTTACAGTTCTTC.

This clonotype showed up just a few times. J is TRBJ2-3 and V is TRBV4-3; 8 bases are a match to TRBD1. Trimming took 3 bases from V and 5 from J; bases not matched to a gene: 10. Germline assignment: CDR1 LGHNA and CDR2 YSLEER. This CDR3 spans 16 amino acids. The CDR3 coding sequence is TGCGCCAGCAGCCAGGCGACAGGGGCGACCAGAGATACGCAGTATTTT. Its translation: CASSQATGATRDTQYF.

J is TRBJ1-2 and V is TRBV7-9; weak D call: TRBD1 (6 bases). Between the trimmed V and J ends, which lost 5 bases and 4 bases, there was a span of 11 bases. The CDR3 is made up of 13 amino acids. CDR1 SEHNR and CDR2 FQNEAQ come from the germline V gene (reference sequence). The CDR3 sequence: CASSLPDSYGYTF. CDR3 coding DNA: TGTGCCAGCAGCCTCCCGGACAGCTATGGCTACACCTTC.

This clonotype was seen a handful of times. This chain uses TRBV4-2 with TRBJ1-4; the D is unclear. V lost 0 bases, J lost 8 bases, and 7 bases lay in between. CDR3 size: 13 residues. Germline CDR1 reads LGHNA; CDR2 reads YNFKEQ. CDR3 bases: TGTGCCAGCAGCCAAGATTCCGGGGAAAAACTGTTTTTT. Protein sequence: CASSQDSGEKLFF.

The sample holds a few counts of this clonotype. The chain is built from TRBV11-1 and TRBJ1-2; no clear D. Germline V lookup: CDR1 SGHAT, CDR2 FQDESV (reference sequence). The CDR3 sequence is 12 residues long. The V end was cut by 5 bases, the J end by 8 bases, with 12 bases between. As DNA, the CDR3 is TGTGCCAGCAGCCTCGACGGTCTGGGCTACACCTTC. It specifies CASSLDGLGYTF. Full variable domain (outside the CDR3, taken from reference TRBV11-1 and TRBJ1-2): EAEVAQSPRYKITEKSQAVAFWCDPISGHATLYWYRQILGQGPELLVQFQDESVVDDSQLPKDRFSAERLKGVDSTLKIQPAELGDSAMYLCASSLDGLGYTFGSGTRLTVV.